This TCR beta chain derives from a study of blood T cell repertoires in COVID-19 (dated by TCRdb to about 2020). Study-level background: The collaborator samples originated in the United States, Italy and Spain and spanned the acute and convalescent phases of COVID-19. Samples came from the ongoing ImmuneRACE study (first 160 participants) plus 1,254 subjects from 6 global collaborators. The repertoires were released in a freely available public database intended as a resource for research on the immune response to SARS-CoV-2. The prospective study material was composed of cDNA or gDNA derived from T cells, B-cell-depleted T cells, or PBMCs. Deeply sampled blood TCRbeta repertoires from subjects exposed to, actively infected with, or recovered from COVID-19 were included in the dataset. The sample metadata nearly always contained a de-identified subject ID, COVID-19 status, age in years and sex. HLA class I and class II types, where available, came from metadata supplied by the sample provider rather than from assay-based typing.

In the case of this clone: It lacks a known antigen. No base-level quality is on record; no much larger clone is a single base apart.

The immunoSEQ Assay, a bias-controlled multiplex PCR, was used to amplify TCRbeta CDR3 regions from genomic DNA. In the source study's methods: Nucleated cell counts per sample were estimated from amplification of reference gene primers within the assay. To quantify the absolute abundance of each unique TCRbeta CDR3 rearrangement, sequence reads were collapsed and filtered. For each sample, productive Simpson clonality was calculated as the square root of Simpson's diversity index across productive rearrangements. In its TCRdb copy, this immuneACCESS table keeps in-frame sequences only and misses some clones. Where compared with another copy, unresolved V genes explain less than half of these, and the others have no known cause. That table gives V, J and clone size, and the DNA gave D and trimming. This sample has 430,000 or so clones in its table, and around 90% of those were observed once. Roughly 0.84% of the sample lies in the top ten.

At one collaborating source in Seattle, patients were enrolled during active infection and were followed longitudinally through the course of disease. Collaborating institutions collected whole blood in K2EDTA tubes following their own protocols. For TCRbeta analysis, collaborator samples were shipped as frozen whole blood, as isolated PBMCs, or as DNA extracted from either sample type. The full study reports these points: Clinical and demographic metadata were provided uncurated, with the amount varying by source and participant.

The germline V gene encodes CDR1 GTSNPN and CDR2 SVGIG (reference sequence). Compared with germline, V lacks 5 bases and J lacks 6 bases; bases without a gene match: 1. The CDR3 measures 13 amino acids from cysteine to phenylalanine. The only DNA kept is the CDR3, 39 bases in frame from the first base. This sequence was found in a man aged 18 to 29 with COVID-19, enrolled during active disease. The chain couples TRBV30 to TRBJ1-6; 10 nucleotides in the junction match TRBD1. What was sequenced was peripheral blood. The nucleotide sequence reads TGTGCCTGGTGGGACAGGGGTAATTCACCCCTCCACTTT. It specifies CAWWDRGNSPLHF.